Below are 10 T cell receptor beta chains sequenced from a single sample in a study of blood T cell repertoires in COVID-19. Profiled with immunoSEQ multiplex PCR; TCRdb holds only in-frame clones, not every one. The profile shows 30,000 to 40,000 clones, 88% of them singletons. The sample comprised peripheral blood. These receptors originate from a human donor in a cohort sampled during active COVID-19.

The rearrangement joins TRBV5-1 to TRBJ1-1; D unresolved. Germline CDR1 SGHRS, CDR2 YFSETQ. The CDR3 runs to 14 residues. Deletions cut 1 base from V and 1 base from J, with 8 bases between. CDR3 in amino acids: CASSLSGSNTEAFF. The CDR3 DNA sequence: TGCGCCAGCAGCTTGTCGGGGTCGAACACTGAAGCTTTCTTT.

This clone was seen only once. The chain uses TRBV7-2 and TRBJ2-1, with 10 bases matching TRBD2. After removal of 1 base from V and 6 bases from J, the junction contained 3 bases not matched to a gene. Germline V CDR1 and CDR2: SGHTA, FQGNSA. This CDR3 contains 15 residues. CDR3 bases: TGTGCCAGCAGCTTAGGTGGACTAGCGGTCAATGAGCAGTTCTTC. It translates to CASSLGGLAVNEQFF.

The chain combines TRBV4-1 with TRBJ2-5; a weak D match, TRBD1 (5 bases). Germline CDR1 is MGHRA and CDR2 is YSYEKL. The CDR3 has 16 amino acids. With 0 bases removed from V and 2 bases from J, the gap between germline ends came to 13 bases. DNA of the CDR3: TGCGCCAGCAGCCAAGATGGGGCCGCCAGGCAAGAGACCCAGTACTTC. As protein: CASSQDGAARQETQYF.

This clone was detected once. V is TRBV27 and J is TRBJ2-6, with D maybe TRBD1 (5 bases). This CDR3 contains 15 residues. Germline CDR1 and CDR2: MNHEY and SMNVEV (reference sequence). V was clipped by 2 bases and J by 1 base, with 6 bases between them. CDR3 nucleotide sequence: TGTGCCAGCAGTTTAAGGGGATCTGGGGCCAACGTCCTGACTTTC. Protein: CASSLRGSGANVLTF. The whole variable domain, filled in from reference TRBV27 and TRBJ2-6, reads EAQVTQNPRYLITVTGKKLTVTCSQNMNHEYMSWYRQDPGLGLRQIYYSMNVEVTDKGDVPEGYKVSRKEKRNFPLILESPSPNQTSLYFCASSLRGSGANVLTFGAGSRLTVL.

This chain links TRBV9 with TRBJ2-2; D not resolved. Per the germline V gene, CDR1 is SGDLS and CDR2 is YYNGEE. The CDR3 covers 13 residues. V lost 6 bases to trimming and J lost 8 bases, with 14 bases between them. In DNA, the CDR3 is TGTGCCAGCACCCGAGATTACCCTGGGGAGCTGTTTTTT. Protein product: CASTRDYPGELFF.

The chain employs TRBV29-1 and TRBJ2-7, with D possibly matching TRBD2 (6 bases). The CDR3 is made up of 13 amino acids. CDR1 and CDR2 from the germline V gene are SQVTM and ANQGSEA. V lost 7 bases and J 2 bases, leaving 15 bases between the germline ends. CDR3 nucleotides: TGCAGCGGCGGGGCAGGGCAAACCTACGAGCAGTACTTC. Encoded protein: CSGGAGQTYEQYF.

This clone was seen a single time. The chain carries TRBV6-5 and TRBJ2-5; 8 bases fit TRBD1. With V trimmed by 6 bases and J by 4 bases, 7 bases remained unmatched. This CDR3 comprises 14 residues. CDR1 and CDR2 (germline): MNHEY, SVGAGI. Here the CDR3 reads CASSPGQASETQYF. The CDR3 DNA follows: TGTGCCAGCAGCCCGGGACAGGCGTCAGAGACCCAGTACTTC.

J is TRBJ2-7 and V is TRBV7-8; D is unclear. Germline assignment: CDR1 SGHVS and CDR2 FQNEAQ. The CDR3 length is 14 residues. V was clipped by 0 bases and J by 4 bases, with 10 bases between them. CDR3 sequence: CASSLAVSEYEQYF. CDR3 nucleotide sequence: TGTGCCAGCAGCTTAGCCGTAAGCGAGTACGAGCAGTACTTC.

The chain employs TRBV13 and TRBJ2-5, with a possible D match to TRBD2 (6 bases). V lost 3 bases and J lost 3, with 11 bases in between. The CDR3 extends over 14 amino acids. Germline V gene sequence: CDR1 PRHDT, CDR2 FYEKMQ (reference sequence). CDR3 bases: TGTGCCAGCAGCTTCTGGACGGGAGAAGAGACCCAGTACTTC. Amino acids: CASSFWTGEETQYF.

The chain carries TRBV27 and TRBJ1-6; the match to TRBD1 covers 8 bases. V was clipped by 8 bases and J by 2 bases; unmatched bases: 8. From germline, CDR1 is MNHEY and CDR2 SMNVEV (reference sequence). This CDR3 comprises 16 residues. The CDR3 sequence is CASGPGQAAYNSPLHF. DNA for the CDR3: TGTGCCAGCGGACCGGGACAGGCAGCCTATAATTCACCCCTCCACTTT.